This T cell receptor beta chain originates from a study of blood T cell repertoires in COVID-19 (TCRdb year 2020). In the study overall: Collaborator samples came from the United States, Italy and Spain and covered acute and convalescent phases of COVID-19. The repertoires were released in a freely available public database intended as a resource for research on the immune response to SARS-CoV-2. The samples were drawn from the first 160 participants of the ongoing ImmuneRACE study and from 1,254 subjects provided by 6 global collaborators. Deeply sampled blood TCRbeta repertoires from subjects exposed to, actively infected with, or recovered from COVID-19 were included in the dataset. Nearly every sample came with metadata listing a de-identified subject ID, COVID-19 status, age in years and sex. The prospective study material was composed of cDNA or gDNA derived from T cells, B-cell-depleted T cells, or PBMCs. Where available, HLA class I and class II types were taken from metadata supplied by the sample provider and were not determined by assay-based typing.

Broad study findings and their caveats: The amount of clinical and demographic metadata varied by source and participant and was provided uncurated.

Measured from the cysteine to the phenylalanine, the CDR3 is 14 residues long. This entry keeps only the CDR3 DNA: 42 bases, framed from base 1. CDR1 and CDR2, looked up from the germline V gene, are MGHDK and SYGVNS. V is clipped by 3 bases and J by 4 bases, and the sequence between their germline boundaries is 11 bases long. As regards this clone: Its antigen target is currently unknown. One base away there is no much larger clone; base qualities are not given.

TCRbeta CDR3 regions were amplified from genomic DNA by means of the immunoSEQ Assay, a bias-controlled multiplex PCR. The authors' analysis ran thus. Nucleated cell counts per sample were estimated from amplification of reference gene primers within the assay. Sequence reads were collapsed and filtered to measure the absolute abundance of every unique TCRbeta CDR3 rearrangement. For each sample, productive Simpson clonality was calculated as the square root of Simpson's diversity index over productive rearrangements. TCRdb obtained this table from immuneACCESS and retained in-frame rearrangements with V and J assigned. These tables miss some clones; where compared with another copy, unresolved V genes account for less than half of the shortfall, and the remainder is unexplained. V and J calls and clone size follow that table, whereas D and trimming were derived from the DNA. The table for this sample lists 170,000 or so clones; around nine tenths of them were counted only once. The ten largest clonotypes hold 2.7% of the sample.

Each collaborating institution followed its own protocols to collect whole blood in K2EDTA tubes. For TCRbeta analysis, collaborators shipped samples as frozen whole blood, isolated PBMCs, or DNA extracted from either of those sample types. Sequencing was carried out using peripheral blood. The origin of this receptor is a man between 40 and 49 years old with active or convalescent COVID-19. This chain is built from TRBV25-1 and TRBJ2-3; the D gene cannot be resolved reliably. CDR3 loop: CASSDSRGADTQYF. The DNA sequence reads TGTGCCAGCAGTGATTCGAGAGGCGCAGATACGCAGTATTTT.